This T cell receptor (beta chain) was profiled in a study of T cell responses to AZD1222 COVID-19 vaccine. The repertoire was sequenced with immunoSEQ multiplex PCR; TCRdb's copy has only in-frame clones and lacks some. Here the sample spans about 130,000 clones, 93% being singletons. This CDR3 is built from 15 residues. V shed 4 bases and J shed 4 bases, with 13 bases lying between them. Germline V gene lookup returns CDR1 LGHNA and CDR2 YNFKEQ. Points from the study as a whole: The sample set comprised mostly white British donors with more females, and clonal diversity was possibly underestimated. Repertoire collection took place solely once the T cell response had peaked.

As regards this clone: Its antigen is currently unknown.

This chain joins TRBV4-2 and TRBJ2-2; D unclear. The source is an adult in good health. The specimen comprised peripheral blood, sampled on day 0 of AZD1222 vaccination. The CDR3 loop is CASSRAGPTTGELFF. The CDR3, as DNA: TGTGCCAGCAGCCGCGCAGGCCCGACCACCGGGGAGCTGTTTTTT.